A selection of T cell receptor beta chains follows, all from one sample in a study of regulatory dendritic cells for organ transplantation. The table came from immunoSEQ multiplex PCR; TCRdb's copy has only in-frame clones and leaves some out. The sample has under 40,000 clones; 75% to 95% are singletons. The sequencing sample was made of naive CD8+ T cells from blood. All receptors come from a human donor in good health. The CDR3 runs from the conserved cysteine through the conserved F or W. The order of the fields is V gene, J gene, clone size, D gene, CDR3 DNA, CDR3 protein. D genes are given only for firm matches. Clone size is shown for a subset of rows, as once, few, many or a class of expanded clone.

TRBV28	TRBJ2-5	NA	TRBD2	TGTGCCAGCAGTACTAGCGAGGGTGGTCCTACCCAGTACTTC	CASSTSEGGPTQYF
TRBV19	TRBJ2-1	NA	TRBD2	TGTGCCAGTAGTACTAGCGGGACGTCCTACAATGAGCAGTTCTTC	CASSTSGTSYNEQFF
TRBV11-3	TRBJ2-6	NA	NA	TGTGCCAGCAGCTCTGGGGCCAACGTCCTGACTTTC	CASSSGANVLTF
TRBV7-9	TRBJ2-7	NA	TRBD1	TGTGCCAGCAGCACTCAGGGGGAAACCTACGAGCAGTACTTC	CASSTQGETYEQYF
TRBV5-1	TRBJ2-7	NA	NA	TGCGCCAGCAGCTTGTCTGGGATTGACGAGCAGTACTTC	CASSLSGIDEQYF
TRBV11-2	TRBJ2-7	NA	NA	TGTGCCAGCAGCTTTTTTTCCGGGACCTACGAGCAGTACTTC	CASSFFSGTYEQYF
TRBV4-2	TRBJ2-5	NA	NA	TGTGCCAGCAGCCAAGACAAGGGGCTTGGGACCCAGTACTTC	CASSQDKGLGTQYF
TRBV4-1	TRBJ2-3	NA	NA	TGCGCCAGCAGCCAAGTGGGGGCTCCAGATACGCAGTATTTT	CASSQVGAPDTQYF
TRBV13	TRBJ1-1	NA	NA	TGTGCCAGCAGCGCCGAACCCGATAATAAAGCTTTCTTT	CASSAEPDNKAFF
TRBV4-3	TRBJ2-1	NA	TRBD2	TGCGCCAGCAGCCTAGGACTAGCGGGGGGGAATGAGCAGTTCTTC	CASSLGLAGGNEQFF
TRBV4-3	TRBJ1-2	NA	NA	TGCGCCAGCAGCCAAGAAGGACCAGGGGCTTACGGCTACACCTTC	CASSQEGPGAYGYTF
TRBV19	TRBJ1-5	NA	NA	TGTGCCAGTAGTTTTAGGACAGTTAATCAGCCCCAGCATTTT	CASSFRTVNQPQHF
TRBV30	TRBJ2-3	NA	NA	TGTGCCTGGAGGGTTTCAGATACGCAGTATTTT	CAWRVSDTQYF
TRBV29-1	TRBJ2-7	NA	TRBD1	TGCAGCGTTAGGACAGGGTCCTACGAGCAGTACTTC	CSVRTGSYEQYF
TRBV30	TRBJ1-2	NA	TRBD1	TGTGCCTGGAGTGTACCCGTGGGGACAGCGGAAGGCCACTACACCTATGGCTACACCTTC	CAWSVPVGTAEGHYTYGYTF
TRBV15	TRBJ1-4	NA	TRBD1	TGTGCCACCAGCGATCAGGCAGGGGGCGGAAGGGGAAAACTGTTTTTT	CATSDQAGGGRGKLFF
TRBV6-5	TRBJ2-3	NA	NA	TGTGCCAGCAGTTACATGGGAACCACAGATACGCAGTATTTT	CASSYMGTTDTQYF
TRBV10-2	TRBJ2-7	NA	NA	TGCGCCAGCAGTGTTAGGTCGAGCTCCTACGAGCAGTACTTC	CASSVRSSSYEQYF
TRBV20-1	TRBJ2-5	NA	NA	TGCAGTATACTAGGGGAGACCCAGTACTTC	CSILGETQYF
TRBV25-1	TRBJ1-1	NA	TRBD1	TGTGCCAGCAGTGAAACAGGGGGGGGCACTGAAGCTTTCTTT	CASSETGGGTEAFF
TRBV27	TRBJ2-3	NA	NA	TGTGCCAGCAGTTTGGGCCTAGCGCGGACAGATACGCAGTATTTT	CASSLGLARTDTQYF
TRBV9	TRBJ2-7	once	TRBD2	TGTGCCAGCAGCGACGGGGGGGAGCAGTACTTC	CASSDGGEQYF
TRBV2	TRBJ1-3	few	NA	TGTGCCAGCAGTGTCAGATCGGACTCTGGAAACACCATATATTTT	CASSVRSDSGNTIYF
TRBV18	TRBJ2-2	NA	TRBD2	TGTGCCAGCTCACCCCGCGGGGGAACGCCCGGGGAGCTGTTTTTT	CASSPRGGTPGELFF
TRBV28	TRBJ2-2	NA	TRBD2	TGTGCCAGCAGCTCTAGCGGGAGGTACACCGGGGAGCTGTTTTTT	CASSSSGRYTGELFF
TRBV4-2	TRBJ2-7	NA	TRBD2	TGTGCCAGCAGCCAAGATCTAGCGGGGGGATGGCCCTACGAGCAGTACTTC	CASSQDLAGGWPYEQYF
TRBV10-3	TRBJ2-5	NA	TRBD2	TGTGCCATCAGGGAAACTCGGGGGGGAGAGACCCAGTACTTC	CAIRETRGGETQYF
TRBV6-5	TRBJ1-2	once	TRBD1	TGTGCCAGCAGTTCGCCCGGGACAGGGGGTAACTATGGCTACACCTTC	CASSSPGTGGNYGYTF
TRBV11-2	TRBJ2-7	once	NA	TGTGCCAGCAGCCTCGTGGGGATGGGCGAGCAGTACTTC	CASSLVGMGEQYF
TRBV6-5	TRBJ2-2	NA	NA	TGTGCCAGCAAAACCGGGTACACCGGGGAGCTGTTTTTT	CASKTGYTGELFF
TRBV11-2	TRBJ2-7	NA	NA	TGTGCCAGCAGCTTAGAGGGGACCCCCGGGATCTACGAGCAGTACTTC	CASSLEGTPGIYEQYF
TRBV6-5	TRBJ1-6	few	NA	TGTGCCAGCAGTTACGGGAATTCACCCCTCCACTTT	CASSYGNSPLHF
TRBV30	TRBJ2-5	NA	NA	TGTGCCTGTTGGGATTGGGGGGAGTCCCAAGAGACCCAGTACTTC	CACWDWGESQETQYF
TRBV21-1	TRBJ2-3	NA	NA	TGTGCCAGCAGCGACTCGACAGAACGACCCACAGATACGCAGTATTTT	CASSDSTERPTDTQYF
TRBV29-1	TRBJ1-2	NA	NA	TGCAGCGTCTTGTTAGACCCACTTTATGGCTACACCTTC	CSVLLDPLYGYTF
TRBV7-9	TRBJ1-4	NA	NA	TGTGCCAGCAGCTTAGCGTTGTCAGGGGACGGCGAAAAACTGTTTTTT	CASSLALSGDGEKLFF
TRBV28	TRBJ2-2	once	NA	TGTGCCAGCAGTTACTCGTTAGGGTCGGGGGAGCTGTTTTTT	CASSYSLGSGELFF
TRBV2	TRBJ2-7	NA	NA	TGTGCCACCCAAACCAAGTCCGAGCAGTACTTC	CATQTKSEQYF
TRBV11-2	TRBJ1-2	few	NA	TGTGCCAGCAGCTTAGAAAGGGGCATCTATGGCTACACCTTC	CASSLERGIYGYTF
TRBV4-3	TRBJ1-2	once	NA	TGCGCCAGCAGCCAGATAGCAGCGATAGCTAACTATGGCTACACCTTC	CASSQIAAIANYGYTF
TRBV6-5	TRBJ1-6	NA	NA	TGTGCCAGCAGTTACTCGGAGGGCTCACCCCTCCACTTT	CASSYSEGSPLHF